This entry describes one T cell receptor (beta chain). Its antigen is unknown. This sample was taken from a study of shared clonotypes between healthy human individuals. Participating donors were healthy, HIV-negative adults free of recent acute infections or vaccinations. Adult Caucasians living in Nashville, Tennessee made up all of the donors. Whole-study findings and limits: Blood alone was sampled, and tissue repertoires likely differ.

Measured with immunoSEQ multiplex PCR; TCRdb has only the in-frame clones, and not every one. The sample lists under 1,900,000 clones, about 98.5% occurring once. The CDR3 runs to 16 residues. Germline lookup yields CDR1 MNHEY and CDR2 SVGAGI. The J segment lost 4 bases and the V segment lost 2 bases, leaving 1 base of the junction unmatched. The TCR originated in a man younger than 40 in good health. The genes are TRBV6-5 and TRBJ2-1; 14 nucleotides align to TRBD2. Material: naive CD4+ T cells sorted from blood. Subset specified: CD45RA+ positively selected. The CDR3 spells CASSYRTSGGYNEQFF. CDR3 DNA: TGTGCCAGCAGTTACCGGACTAGCGGGGGGTACAATGAGCAGTTCTTC.